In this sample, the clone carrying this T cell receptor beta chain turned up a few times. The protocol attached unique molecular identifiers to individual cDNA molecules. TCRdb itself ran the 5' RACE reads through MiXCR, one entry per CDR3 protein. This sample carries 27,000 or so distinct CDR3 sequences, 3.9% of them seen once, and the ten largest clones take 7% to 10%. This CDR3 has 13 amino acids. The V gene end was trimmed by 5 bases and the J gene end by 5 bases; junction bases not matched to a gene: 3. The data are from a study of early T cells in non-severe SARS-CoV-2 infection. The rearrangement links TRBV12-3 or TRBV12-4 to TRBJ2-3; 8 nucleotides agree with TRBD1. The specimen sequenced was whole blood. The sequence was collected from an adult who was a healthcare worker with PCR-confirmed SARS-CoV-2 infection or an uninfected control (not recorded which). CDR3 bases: TGTGCCAGCAGTGGACAGGGTGAAGATACGCAGTATTTT. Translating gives CASSGQGEDTQYF.